This T cell receptor (beta chain) was sequenced in a study of blood T cells in healthy people across ages. Notes on the study in general: As age increased, TCR beta diversity per million T cells fell in a roughly linear fashion.

A second PCR of 7 to 11 cycles used a sample-barcoded 5' primer and a J-beta primer mix. TCRdb passed the 5' RACE reads through MiXCR, listing each CDR3 protein once. Of some 1.5 million distinct CDR3 sequences listed, 28% are singletons. This clonotype was counted a few times. The target antigen is unknown. The CDR3 is 15 amino acids. CDR1 and CDR2 from the germline V gene are SGHTA and FQGNSA. The V gene end was trimmed by 4 bases and the J gene end by 8 bases; junction bases not matched to a gene: 8. V and J are TRBV7-2 and TRBJ2-1; 10 bases are shared with TRBD2. This TCR was sampled from a woman in her 30s in good health. The material sequenced was blood. The CDR3 spells CASSSLAGVADEQFF. In DNA form, the CDR3 reads TGTGCCAGCAGCTCCCTAGCGGGAGTCGCTGATGAGCAGTTCTTC.